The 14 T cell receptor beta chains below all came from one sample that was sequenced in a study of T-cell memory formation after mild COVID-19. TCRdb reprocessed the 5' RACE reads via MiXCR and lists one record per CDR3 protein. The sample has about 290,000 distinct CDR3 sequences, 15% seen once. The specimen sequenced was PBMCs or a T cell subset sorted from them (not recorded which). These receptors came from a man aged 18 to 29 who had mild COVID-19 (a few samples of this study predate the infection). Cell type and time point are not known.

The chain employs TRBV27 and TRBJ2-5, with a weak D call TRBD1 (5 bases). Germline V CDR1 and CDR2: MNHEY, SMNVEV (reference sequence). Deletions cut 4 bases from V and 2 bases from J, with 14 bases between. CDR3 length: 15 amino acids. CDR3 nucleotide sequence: TGTGCCAGCAGTTCCCAGATCCAGGGACAAGAGACCCAGTACTTC. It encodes CASSSQIQGQETQYF.

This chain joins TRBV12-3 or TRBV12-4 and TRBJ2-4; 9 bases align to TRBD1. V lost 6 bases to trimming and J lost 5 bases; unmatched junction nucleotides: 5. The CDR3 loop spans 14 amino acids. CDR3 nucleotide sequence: TGTGCCAGCAGCCGGACAGGGGCCGAAAACATTCAGTACTTC. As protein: CASSRTGAENIQYF.

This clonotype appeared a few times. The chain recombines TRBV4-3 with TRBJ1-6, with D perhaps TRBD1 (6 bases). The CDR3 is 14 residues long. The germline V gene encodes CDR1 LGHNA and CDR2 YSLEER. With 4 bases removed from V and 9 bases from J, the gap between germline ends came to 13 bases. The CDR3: CASSRGGLGSPLHF. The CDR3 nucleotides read TGCGCCAGCAGCCGAGGGGGGCTAGGTTCACCCCTCCACTTT.

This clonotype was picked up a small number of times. DNA of the CDR3: TGTGCCAGCAGTTTATGGGGACAGGGGGCCACAGATACGCAGTATTTT. It specifies CASSLWGQGATDTQYF. The chain is built from TRBV27 and TRBJ2-3, with TRBD1 matching 12 bases. CDR3 length: 16 amino acids. Losses at the gene ends were 1 base for V and 2 bases for J; bases not matched to a gene: 1. CDR1 is MNHEY and CDR2 is SMNVEV in the germline V gene (reference sequence).

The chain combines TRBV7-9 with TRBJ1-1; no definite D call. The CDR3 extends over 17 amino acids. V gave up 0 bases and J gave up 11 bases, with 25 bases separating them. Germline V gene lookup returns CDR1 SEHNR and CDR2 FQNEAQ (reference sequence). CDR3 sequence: CASSLALRRPADVLAFF. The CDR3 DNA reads TGTGCCAGCAGCTTAGCGCTTCGGAGACCTGCGGATGTCCTGGCTTTCTTT.

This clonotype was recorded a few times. The CDR3 reads CSVSSEGYEQFF. The CDR3 DNA follows: TGCAGCGTCTCGTCGGAGGGTTATGAGCAGTTCTTC. The gene calls are TRBV29-1 and TRBJ2-1; D perhaps matches TRBD2 (6 bases). With 6 bases removed from V and 8 bases from J, the gap between germline ends came to 14 bases. This CDR3 comprises 12 residues. The germline CDR1 and CDR2 sequences are SQVTM and ANQGSEA.

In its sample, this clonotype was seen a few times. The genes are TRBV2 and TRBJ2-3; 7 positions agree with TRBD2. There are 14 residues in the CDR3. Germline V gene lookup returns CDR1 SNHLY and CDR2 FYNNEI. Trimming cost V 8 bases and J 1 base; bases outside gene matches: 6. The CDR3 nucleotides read TGTGCCAGCCAATTGGGGGGGGGCACAGATACGCAGTATTTT. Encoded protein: CASQLGGGTDTQYF.

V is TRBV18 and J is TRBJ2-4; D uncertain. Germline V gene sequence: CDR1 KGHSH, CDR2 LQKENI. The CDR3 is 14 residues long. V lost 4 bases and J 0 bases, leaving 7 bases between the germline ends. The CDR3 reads CASSRVGAKNIQYF. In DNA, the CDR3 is TGTGCCAGCTCACGGGTAGGAGCCAAAAACATTCAGTACTTC.

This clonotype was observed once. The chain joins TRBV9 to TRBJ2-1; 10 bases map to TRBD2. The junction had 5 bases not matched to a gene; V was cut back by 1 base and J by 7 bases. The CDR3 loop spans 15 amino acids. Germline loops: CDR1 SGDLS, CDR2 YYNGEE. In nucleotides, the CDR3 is TGTGCCAGCAGCGTATCTAGCGGGGGTGGGAATGAGCAGTTCTTC. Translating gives CASSVSSGGGNEQFF.

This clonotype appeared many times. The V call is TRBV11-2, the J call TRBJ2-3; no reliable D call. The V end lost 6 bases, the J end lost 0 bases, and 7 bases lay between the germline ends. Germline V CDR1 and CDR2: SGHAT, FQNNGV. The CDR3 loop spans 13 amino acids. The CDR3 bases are TGTGCCAGCAGTTTGTACAGCACAGATACGCAGTATTTT. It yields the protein CASSLYSTDTQYF.

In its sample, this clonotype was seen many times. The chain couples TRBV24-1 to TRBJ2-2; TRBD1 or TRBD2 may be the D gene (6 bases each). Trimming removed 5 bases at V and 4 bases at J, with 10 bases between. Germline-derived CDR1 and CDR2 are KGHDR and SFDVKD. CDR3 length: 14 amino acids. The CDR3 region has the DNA TGTGCCACCAGTGGGGGGGCCCGCACCGGGGAGCTGTTTTTT. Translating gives CATSGGARTGELFF.

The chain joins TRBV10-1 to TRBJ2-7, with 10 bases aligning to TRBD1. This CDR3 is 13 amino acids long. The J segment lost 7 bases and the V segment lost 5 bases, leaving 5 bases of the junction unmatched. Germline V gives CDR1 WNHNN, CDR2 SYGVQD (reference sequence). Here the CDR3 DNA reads TGCGCCAGCAGTAAGAGGGACAGGGGTGAGCAGTACTTC. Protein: CASSKRDRGEQYF.

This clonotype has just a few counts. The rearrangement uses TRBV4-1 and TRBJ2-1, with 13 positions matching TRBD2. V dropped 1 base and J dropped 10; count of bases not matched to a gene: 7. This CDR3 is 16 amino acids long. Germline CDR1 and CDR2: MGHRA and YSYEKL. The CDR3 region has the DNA TGCGCCAGCAGCCAAGCTGGGACTAGCGGGGTATACGAGCAGTTCTTC. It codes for CASSQAGTSGVYEQFF.

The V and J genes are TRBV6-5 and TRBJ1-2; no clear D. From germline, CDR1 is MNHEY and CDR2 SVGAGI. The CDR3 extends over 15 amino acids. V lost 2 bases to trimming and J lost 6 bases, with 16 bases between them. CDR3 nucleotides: TGTGCCAGCAGTTACGCAGGCGACGCATACGATGGCTACACCTTC. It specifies CASSYAGDAYDGYTF.